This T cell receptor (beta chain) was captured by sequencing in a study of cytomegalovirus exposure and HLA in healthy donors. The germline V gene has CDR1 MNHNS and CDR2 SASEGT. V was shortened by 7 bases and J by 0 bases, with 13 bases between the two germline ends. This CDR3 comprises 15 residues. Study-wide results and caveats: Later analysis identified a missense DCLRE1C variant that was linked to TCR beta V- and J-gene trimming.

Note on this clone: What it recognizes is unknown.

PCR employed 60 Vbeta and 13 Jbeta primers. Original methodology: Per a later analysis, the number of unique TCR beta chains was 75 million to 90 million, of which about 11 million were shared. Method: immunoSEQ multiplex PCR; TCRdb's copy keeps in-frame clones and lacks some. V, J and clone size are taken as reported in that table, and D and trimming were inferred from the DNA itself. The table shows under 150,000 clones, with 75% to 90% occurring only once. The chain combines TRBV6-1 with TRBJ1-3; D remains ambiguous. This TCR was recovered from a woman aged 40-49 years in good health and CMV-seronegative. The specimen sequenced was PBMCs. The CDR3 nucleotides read TGTGCCAGCACCAATCACCCGAGCTCTGGAAACACCATATATTTT. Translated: CASTNHPSSGNTIYF.